This T cell receptor beta chain derives from a study of regulatory T cells in long-lasting Graves disease. Study details: Patients met the persistent Graves' disease definition after over 5 years of antithyroid drugs with positive TSH receptor antibodies.

Time point of the sample: persistent/refractory GD, antithyroid drugs over 5 years with positive TRAb. The TCR library was made from RNA extracted from PBMCs. Many counts were recorded for this clonotype. The germline V and J ends were trimmed by 3 bases and 6 bases, with 12 bases remaining between them. Germline CDR1 and CDR2: KGHSH and LQKENI. This CDR3 is built from 14 residues. With iRepertoire HTBI primers and Arm-PCR of CDR3 regions, TCR beta libraries were built. TCRdb re-analysed the multiplex PCR reads in MiXCR, keeping a single row per CDR3 protein. The table has approximately 380,000 distinct CDR3 sequences, less than 25% seen once.

The TCR originated in a female donor with Graves disease. Sequences were derived from peripheral blood mononuclear cells (PBMCs), sampled when the disease was refractory, from a patient treated with antithyroid drugs. The J gene is TRBJ2-4, the V gene TRBV18, with D possibly matching TRBD1 (6 bases). The chain's CDR3 is CASSPRQERNIQYF. DNA for the CDR3: TGTGCCAGCTCACCCCGACAGGAAAGAAACATTCAGTACTTC.